This TCR beta chain was recovered during a study of PD-L1 blockade in urothelial cancer. Study in general: Blood analyses occurred 3 weeks (second dose) and 6 weeks post treatment start. When blood samples were assessed, the median T cell count was 120,000 to 150,000.

TCRdb keeps only in-frame clones here, not all; method: immunoSEQ multiplex PCR. The table lists roughly 120,000 clones, around 85% of them singletons. Time point reported: pretreatment peripheral blood. A total of 1 to 8 samples per patient were collected pretreatment and on-treatment. This CDR3 region has 15 residues. CDR1 is MNHEY and CDR2 is SMNVEV in the germline V gene (reference sequence). V was pared by 8 bases and J by 0 bases, with 14 bases between. The TCR was taken from a man aged 50 to 59 with urothelial cancer. This sequence joins TRBV27 and TRBJ1-3, with D possibly being TRBD1 (5 bases). The sequencing used PBMCs, collected around atezolizumab (anti-PD-L1) treatment. The CDR3 reads CASGIAGSSGNTIYF. The CDR3 DNA reads TGTGCCAGCGGCATCGCAGGGTCCTCTGGAAACACCATATATTTT.